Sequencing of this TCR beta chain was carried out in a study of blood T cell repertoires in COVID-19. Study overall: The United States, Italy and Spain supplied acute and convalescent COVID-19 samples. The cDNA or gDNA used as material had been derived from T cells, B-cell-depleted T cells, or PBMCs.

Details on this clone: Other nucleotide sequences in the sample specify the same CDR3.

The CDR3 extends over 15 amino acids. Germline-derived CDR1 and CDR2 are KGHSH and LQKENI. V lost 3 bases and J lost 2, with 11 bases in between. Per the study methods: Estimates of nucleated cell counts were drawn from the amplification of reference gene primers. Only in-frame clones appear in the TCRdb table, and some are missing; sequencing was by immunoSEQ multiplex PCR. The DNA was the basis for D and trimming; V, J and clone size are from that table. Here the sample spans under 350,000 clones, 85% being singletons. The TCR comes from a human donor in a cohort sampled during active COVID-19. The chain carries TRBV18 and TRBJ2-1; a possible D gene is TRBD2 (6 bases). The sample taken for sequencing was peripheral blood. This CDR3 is CASSPGAGTYNEQFF. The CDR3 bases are TGTGCCAGCTCACCGGGAGCGGGTACCTACAATGAGCAGTTCTTC.